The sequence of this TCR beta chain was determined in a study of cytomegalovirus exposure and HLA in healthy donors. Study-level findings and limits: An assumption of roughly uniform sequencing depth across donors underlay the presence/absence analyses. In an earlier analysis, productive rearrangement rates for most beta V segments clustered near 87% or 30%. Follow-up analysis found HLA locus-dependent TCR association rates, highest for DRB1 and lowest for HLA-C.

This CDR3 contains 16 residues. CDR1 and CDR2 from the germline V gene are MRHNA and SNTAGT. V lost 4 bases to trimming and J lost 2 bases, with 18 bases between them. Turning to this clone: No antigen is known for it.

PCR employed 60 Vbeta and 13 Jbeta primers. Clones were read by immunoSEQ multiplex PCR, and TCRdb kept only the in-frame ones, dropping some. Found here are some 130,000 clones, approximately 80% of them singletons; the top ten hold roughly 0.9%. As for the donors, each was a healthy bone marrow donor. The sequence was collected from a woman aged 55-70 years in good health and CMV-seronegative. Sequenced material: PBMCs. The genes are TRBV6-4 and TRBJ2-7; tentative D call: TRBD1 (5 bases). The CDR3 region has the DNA TGTGCCAGCAGTGCACCTCTGTTGGGGCCTGCCTACGAGCAGTACTTC. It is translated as CASSAPLLGPAYEQYF.